The source of this TCR beta chain is a study of regulatory T cells in long-lasting Graves disease. Trimming cost V 0 bases and J 2 bases, with 5 bases left between them. Germline V CDR1 and CDR2: SGDLS, YYNGEE. CDR3 length: 13 residues. The time point is: newly diagnosed GD, antithyroid drugs for less than 3 months. Construction of the TCR library relied on RNA isolated from PBMCs. The source of the patients was an endocrinology department in Xi'an, China. This clonotype was seen repeatedly, ten times or more. Construction of TCR beta libraries relied on iRepertoire HTBI primers and on Arm-PCR targeting CDR3 regions. One entry per CDR3 protein, called by TCRdb with MiXCR from the multiplex PCR reads. Altogether 350,000 to 550,000 distinct CDR3 sequences are present, 15% being singletons, with the ten largest covering around 15%. The data were also submitted as part of a second study, on T cells in Graves' hyperthyroidism and ophthalmopathy. As that study records: Blood held most thyroid clonotypes expanded above 0.001 frequency. By a 13 V-J model, ophthalmopathy was set apart from stable hyperthyroidism.

The clonotype was recovered from a woman aged 25 to 39 with Graves disease. The source was peripheral blood mononuclear cells (PBMCs), collected at new diagnosis, from a patient treated with antithyroid drugs. The chain links TRBV9 to TRBJ1-1; no clear D. The CDR3 here is CASSVADNTEAFF. CDR3 coding DNA: TGTGCCAGCAGCGTAGCGGATAACACTGAAGCTTTCTTT. Full variable domain (remainder filled in from reference TRBV9 and TRBJ1-1): DSGVTQTPKHLITATGQRVTLRCSPRSGDLSVYWYQQSLDQGLQFLIQYYNGEERAKGNILERFSAQQFPDLHSELNLSSLELGDSALYFCASSVADNTEAFFGQGTRLTVV.